The rows below give T cell receptor beta chains drawn from one sample of a study of TIL therapy for anti-PD-1-resistant metastatic lung cancer. Here immunoSEQ multiplex PCR was the method, and the copy in TCRdb shows in-frame clones only, minus some. The sample has 15,000 to 20,000 clones, roughly four fifths seen once. The sample here was blood, taken at baseline. These receptors were collected from a person between 25 and 79 years old with non-small cell lung cancer. The CDR3 runs from the conserved cysteine through the conserved F or W. The order of the fields is J gene, V gene, CDR3 protein.

TRBJ2-1,TRBV27,CASSLGLAAPHEQFF
TRBJ2-3,TRBV9,CASSVPGSSTDTQYF
TRBJ2-5,TRBV7-9,CASSQALAGQETQYF
TRBJ2-3,TRBV29-1,CSVAISTASTDTQYF
NA,TRBV30,CAWRDSQGASYEQYF
TRBJ1-5,TRBV27,CASSSGQGRSQPQHF
TRBJ1-3,TRBV18,CASSPTRVSGNTIYF
TRBJ2-7,TRBV6-5,CASRRGQGQAYEQYF
TRBJ1-5,TRBV6-1,CASSEQGVGNQPQHF
TRBJ2-1,TRBV11-3,CASSLVGLADYNEQFF
TRBJ1-5,TRBV7-2,CASSRQTNQPQHF
TRBJ2-5,TRBV28,CASSLYPRRETQYF
TRBJ1-5,TRBV6-5,CASSRGGNQPQHF
TRBJ2-7,TRBV4-2,CASSQDVGLAGVYEQYF
TRBJ1-2,TRBV5-6,CASSEWAQGGYYGYTF
TRBJ2-7,TRBV5-4,CASIWEDETYEQYF